A single sample is the source of the 12 T cell receptor beta chains below, sequenced in a study of cytomegalovirus exposure and HLA in healthy donors. Produced via immunoSEQ multiplex PCR; TCRdb's table is partial and in-frame only. The sample has approximately 110,000 clones, around nine tenths seen once. The sequencing input was PBMCs. The receptors stem from a woman aged 18 to 35 in good health and CMV-seronegative.

The J gene is TRBJ2-1, the V gene TRBV4-3, with TRBD2 matching over 9 bases. The CDR3 loop spans 16 amino acids. V gave up 0 bases and J gave up 8 bases; unmatched junction bases: 8. Germline CDR1 and CDR2: LGHNA and YSLEER. The chain's CDR3 is CASSQDFKAGGDEQFF. In nucleotides, the CDR3 is TGCGCCAGCAGCCAAGATTTTAAGGCGGGGGGGGATGAGCAGTTCTTC.

V usage is TRBV29-1 and J usage is TRBJ2-1; TRBD1 agrees at 9 bases. The V gene end was trimmed by 5 bases and the J gene end by 2 bases; junction bases not matched to a gene: 7. Looked up from germline, CDR1 is SQVTM and CDR2 is ANQGSEA. The CDR3 spans 15 residues. CDR3 sequence: CSVKKGQGPYNEQFF. For the CDR3, the DNA is TGCAGCGTTAAAAAAGGACAGGGGCCCTACAATGAGCAGTTCTTC.

The chain links TRBV4-2 to TRBJ1-4; the D gene is possibly TRBD1 (6 bases). With 4 bases removed from V and 8 bases from J, the gap between germline ends came to 11 bases. The CDR3 spans 13 residues. Per the germline V gene, CDR1 is LGHNA and CDR2 is YNFKEQ. CDR3 residues: CASSPNRDEKLFF. The DNA of the CDR3 is TGTGCCAGCAGCCCTAACAGGGACGAAAAACTGTTTTTT.

V gene TRBV7-2 combines with J gene TRBJ1-5; TRBD1 might be the D (6 bases). The V gene's germline CDR1 is SGHTA and CDR2 FQGNSA. This CDR3 is 16 amino acids long. Trimming removed 3 bases at V and 1 base at J, with 13 bases between. CDR3 residues: CASSLKTGGSNQPQHF. Written as DNA, the CDR3 is TGTGCCAGCAGCTTGAAGACAGGCGGGAGCAATCAGCCCCAGCATTTT.

This chain's CDR3 is CASSLQGYNEQFF. CDR3 bases: TGTGCCAGCAGCTTGCAGGGTTACAATGAGCAGTTCTTC. V and J are TRBV7-3 and TRBJ2-1; possible D gene TRBD1, 5 bases. Trimming took 3 bases from V and 4 from J, leaving 7 bases between them. The CDR3 is made up of 13 amino acids. Germline V gene sequence: CDR1 SGHTA, CDR2 FQGTGA.

V and J are TRBV7-9 and TRBJ2-3, with 14 bases matching TRBD2. Losses at the gene ends were 4 bases for V and 7 bases for J; bases not matched to a gene: 16. The CDR3 has 19 amino acids. Per germline, CDR1 SEHNR and CDR2 FQNEAQ (reference sequence). In DNA form, the CDR3 reads TGTGCCAGCAGCTACTCGGGACTAGCGGGGGATGCACAGTCAAATACGCAGTATTTT. This gives the protein CASSYSGLAGDAQSNTQYF.

The chain uses TRBV2 and TRBJ2-1; 7 bases are shared with TRBD2. Germline CDR1 SNHLY, CDR2 FYNNEI. The CDR3 runs 14 residues. V was clipped by 6 bases and J by 7 bases; unmatched bases: 9. The CDR3: CASRPRDYLNEQFF. CDR3 DNA sequence: TGTGCCAGCAGGCCACGGGACTATTTAAATGAGCAGTTCTTC.

The chain combines TRBV2 with TRBJ2-7; the match to TRBD2 covers 8 bases. The ends lost 6 bases at V and 2 bases at J; junction bases unmatched: 12. CDR1 and CDR2 from the germline V gene are SNHLY and FYNNEI. The CDR3 totals 16 residues. For the CDR3, the DNA is TGTGCCAGCAGCGACCCAACTAGCGGATCCCCCTACGAGCAGTACTTC. Its protein product is CASSDPTSGSPYEQYF.

The V gene is TRBV7-7, the J gene TRBJ2-1; TRBD2 agrees at 10 bases. V trimming: 2 bases; J trimming: 13 bases; junction bases outside the gene matches: 8. Germline CDR1 reads SSHAT; CDR2 reads FNYEAQ (reference sequence). The CDR3 spans 14 residues. The CDR3 sequence: CASSLRGSGGVQFF. CDR3 nucleotide sequence: TGTGCCAGCAGCTTAAGGGGCAGCGGGGGGGTTCAGTTCTTC.

The chain combines TRBV9 with TRBJ2-7; 8 nucleotides match TRBD1. The CDR3 is 18 amino acids. Germline V CDR1 and CDR2: SGDLS, YYNGEE. With V trimmed by 0 bases and J by 3 bases, 14 bases remained unmatched. For the CDR3, the DNA is TGTGCCAGCAGCGTAGCAATGGACCCGGGACAGGCCTACTACGAGCAGTACTTC. Translating gives CASSVAMDPGQAYYEQYF.

This chain connects TRBV7-2 to TRBJ2-2, with TRBD2 matching 10 bases. V gave up 1 base and J gave up 5 bases; unmatched junction bases: 4. Germline V CDR1 and CDR2: SGHTA, FQGNSA. CDR3 length: 16 amino acids. The CDR3 bases are TGTGCCAGCAGCTTAGACGGACTAGCGGTGACCGGGGAGCTGTTTTTT. Translating gives CASSLDGLAVTGELFF.

The chain has TRBV30 and TRBJ2-7; weak D call: TRBD2 (7 bases). Trimming took 1 base from V and 6 from J, leaving 16 bases between them. Looked up from germline, CDR1 is GTSNPN and CDR2 is SVGIG (reference sequence). The CDR3 spans 14 residues. The CDR3 reads CAWSGGGLDSEQYF. The DNA of the CDR3 is TGTGCCTGGAGTGGGGGGGGGCTCGATTCCGAGCAGTACTTC.